Below are 8 T cell receptor beta chains sequenced from a single sample in a study of T-cell reconstitution after alpha-beta-depleted transplantation in children. Unique molecular identifiers were used to barcode this TCRbeta library. One entry per CDR3 protein, called by TCRdb with MiXCR from the PCR reads. Of 670,000 or so distinct CDR3 sequences in the sample, around 13% were seen once. The material sequenced was PBMCs, taken before TCRalphabeta/CD19-depleted stem cell transplant. The source of these receptors is a girl aged 2-10 years with congenital amegakaryocytic thrombocytopenia, due to receive a stem cell transplant.

This chain joins TRBV20-1 and TRBJ2-7; 11 positions match TRBD2. Trimming cost V 2 bases and J 5 bases; bases outside gene matches: 5. The CDR3 covers 14 residues. Germline assignment: CDR1 DFQATT and CDR2 SNEGSKA (reference sequence). The CDR3: CSARSTSGINEQYF. CDR3 coding DNA: TGCAGTGCTAGATCGACTAGCGGGATCAACGAGCAGTACTTC.

This rearrangement joins TRBV18 to TRBJ2-3; D unclear. This CDR3 region has 14 residues. CDR1 is KGHSH, CDR2 LQKENI, per germline. Trimming cost V 2 bases and J 2 bases, with 8 bases left between them. The CDR3 here is CASSPGITTDTQYF. CDR3 in DNA: TGTGCCAGCTCACCAGGGATCACCACAGATACGCAGTATTTT.

There are many counts of this clonotype. The chain carries TRBV12-3 or TRBV12-4 and TRBJ2-5, with 8 bases identical to TRBD2. Unmatched junction bases numbered 6, after V lost 7 bases and J lost 5 bases. This CDR3 contains 13 residues. The CDR3 DNA sequence: TGTGCCAGCAACGGAGCGGGAGAGGAGACCCAGTACTTC. This encodes CASNGAGEETQYF.

This clonotype came up many times. V usage is TRBV20-1 and J usage is TRBJ2-3; D not certain. The germline gives CDR1 DFQATT, CDR2 SNEGSKA (reference sequence). V lost 1 base and J lost 2, with 13 bases in between. The CDR3 runs to 15 residues. The CDR3 sequence is CSARAVKPATDTQYF. The CDR3 DNA reads TGCAGTGCTAGAGCCGTCAAACCAGCCACAGATACGCAGTATTTT.

The V call is TRBV27, the J call TRBJ1-2; 7 bases align to TRBD1. The CDR3 has 12 residues. J gave up 7 bases and V 5 bases, and 4 bases lay outside the gene matches. Germline values: CDR1 MNHEY, CDR2 SMNVEV (reference sequence). The DNA of the CDR3 is TGTGCCAGCAGTCCAGCAGGGGGTGGCTACACCTTC. It specifies CASSPAGGGYTF.

The sample holds many counts of this clonotype. The chain is built from TRBV6-2 or TRBV6-3 and TRBJ2-3; 10 positions match TRBD2. CDR1 is MNHEY, CDR2 SVGEGT, per germline. The junction had 6 bases not matched to a gene; V was cut back by 7 bases and J by 2 bases. This CDR3 has 15 residues. DNA of the CDR3: TGTGCCAGCACCCGAGGGACTAGCGACACAGATACGCAGTATTTT. Amino acid sequence: CASTRGTSDTDTQYF.

This clonotype was seen at least ten times. This rearrangement joins TRBV27 to TRBJ1-1; D call uncertain. The germline V gene has CDR1 MNHEY and CDR2 SMNVEV (reference sequence). V was shortened by 0 bases and J by 5 bases, with 10 bases between the two germline ends. CDR3 length: 14 residues. The CDR3 here is CASSLSTSGTEAFF. The CDR3 DNA is TGTGCCAGCAGTTTATCGACCTCCGGGACTGAAGCTTTCTTT.

This clonotype came up many times. This chain links TRBV7-6 with TRBJ2-7; 9 positions match TRBD1. The germline V gene has CDR1 SGHVS and CDR2 FNYEAQ. V was clipped by 2 bases and J by 4 bases; unmatched bases: 6. The CDR3 totals 15 residues. CDR3 protein: CASSLLQGAFYEQYF. The CDR3 DNA reads TGTGCCAGCAGCTTATTACAGGGGGCGTTTTACGAGCAGTACTTC. Filled out from reference TRBV7-6 and TRBJ2-7, the complete variable domain reads GAGVSQSPRYKVTKRGQDVALRCDPISGHVSLYWYRQALGQGPEFLTYFNYEAQQDKSGLPNDRFSAERPEGSISTLTIQRTEQRDSAMYRCASSLLQGAFYEQYFGPGTRLTVT.